The 19 T cell receptor beta chains below all came from one sample that was sequenced in a study of T cells in Graves' hyperthyroidism and ophthalmopathy. Amplification targeted TCR beta CDR3 regions from RNA transcripts. A set of HTBI primers served as the primers for a first-round RT-PCR of the TCR CDR3. A single record per CDR3 protein comes from TCRdb applying MiXCR to the multiplex PCR reads. Of over 700,000 distinct CDR3 sequences in the sample, roughly a third were seen once. The specimen sequenced was blood. Every receptor here comes from a middle-aged woman with Graves' hyperthyroidism.

The chain's CDR3 is CASSSEPMAYEQYF. In DNA form, the CDR3 reads TGTGCCAGCAGCTCCGAACCGATGGCCTACGAGCAGTACTTC. This chain joins TRBV7-2 and TRBJ2-7; D remains ambiguous. The CDR3 spans 14 residues. V shed 4 bases and J shed 2 bases, with 12 bases lying between them. Germline V lookup: CDR1 SGHTA, CDR2 FQGNSA.

This clonotype has just a few counts. V is TRBV3-1 and J is TRBJ2-7, with D uncertain. This CDR3 contains 12 residues. Germline assignment: CDR1 LGHDT and CDR2 YNNKEL (reference sequence). Between the trimmed V and J ends, which lost 1 base and 7 bases, there was a span of 8 bases. The CDR3 DNA reads as TGTGCCAGCAGCCAAGGCCCCCAAGAGCAGTACTTC. Translation gives CASSQGPQEQYF.

The chain links TRBV28 to TRBJ1-2; D is uncertain. V lost 1 base and J lost 7, with 7 bases in between. The CDR3 runs 12 residues. The germline V gene has CDR1 MDHEN and CDR2 SYDVKM. The CDR3 protein is CASSLSIGGYTF. The DNA of the CDR3 is TGTGCCAGCAGTTTATCAATTGGTGGCTACACCTTC.

This clonotype appeared a few times. The CDR3: CASSSGPPTPYGYTF. In DNA form, the CDR3 reads TGTGCCAGCAGCTCGGGGCCTCCTACCCCCTATGGCTACACCTTC. V usage is TRBV11-2 and J usage is TRBJ1-2; D may be TRBD1 (5 bases). The V and J ends lost 4 bases and 4 bases respectively, with 16 bases between them. The CDR3 length is 15 residues. Germline loops: CDR1 SGHAT, CDR2 FQNNGV. The full variable domain, with the rest looked up from reference TRBV11-2 and TRBJ1-2, is EAGVAQSPRYKIIEKRQSVAFWCNPISGHATLYWYQQILGQGPKLLIQFQNNGVVDDSQLPKDRFSAERLKGVDSTLKIQPAKLEDSAVYLCASSSGPPTPYGYTFGSGTRLTVV.

J is TRBJ2-7 and V is TRBV19, with 9 bases fitting TRBD1. V dropped 5 bases and J dropped 2; count of bases not matched to a gene: 10. The CDR3 totals 16 residues. In germline, CDR1 is LNHDA, CDR2 SQIVND (reference sequence). The CDR3: CASSSLRQGGAYEQYF. As DNA, the CDR3 is TGTGCCAGTAGTTCGTTAAGACAGGGGGGAGCCTACGAGCAGTACTTC.

This clonotype was seen repeatedly, ten times or more. This chain links TRBV10-3 with TRBJ1-2, with D possibly being TRBD1 (5 bases). Trimming left V 6 bases short and J 7 bases short, with 15 bases between. Germline assignment: CDR1 ENHRY and CDR2 SYGVKD. The CDR3 totals 13 residues. CDR3 coding DNA: TGTGCCATCAGCGGCAGGGAAGTAGGTGGCTACACCTTC. Translation gives CAISGREVGGYTF.

This chain uses TRBV9 with TRBJ2-7; 10 bases align to TRBD2. The DNA matches TRBJ2-1 better at its end, which makes the J call doubtful. Germline V gene sequence: CDR1 SGDLS, CDR2 YYNGEE. The CDR3 length is 16 residues. The CDR3 DNA reads TGTGCCAGCAGCGTAGACAGAGGTAGCGGGAGGTATGAGCAGTTCTTC. It yields the protein CASSVDRGSGRYEQFF.

In this sample, this clonotype turned up a few times. The CDR3 DNA reads TGTGCCACCAGCTCAGGGGACTCTGGAAACACCTTC. As protein: CATSSGDSGNTF. This chain joins TRBV15 and TRBJ1-2; D may be TRBD1 (6 bases). V lost 5 bases, J lost 12 bases, and 16 bases lay in between. The CDR3 is 12 amino acids. CDR1 and CDR2 (germline): LNHNV, YYDKDF (reference sequence).

The sample holds many counts of this clonotype. This chain links TRBV10-3 with TRBJ1-5; 7 nucleotides align to TRBD1. CDR1 ENHRY and CDR2 SYGVKD come from the germline V gene. This CDR3 region has 17 residues. V gave up 0 bases and J gave up 6 bases; unmatched junction bases: 11. CDR3 amino acids: CAISESPDVAGGQPQHF. The CDR3 DNA reads TGTGCCATCAGTGAGTCCCCCGATGTGGCAGGGGGTCAGCCCCAGCATTTT.

In its sample, this clonotype was seen a few times. The V and J genes are TRBV6-5 and TRBJ2-5; possibly TRBD2 for D (6 bases). The CDR3 spans 11 residues. V lost 2 bases to trimming and J lost 9 bases, with 7 bases between them. The germline V gene has CDR1 MNHEY and CDR2 SVGAGI. The CDR3 spells CASSYRGSQYF. CDR3 DNA: TGTGCCAGCAGTTACCGGGGGTCCCAGTACTTC.

Ten or more counts support this clonotype. The genes are TRBV9 and TRBJ1-6, with D possibly TRBD1 on 6 matching bases. The germline V gene has CDR1 SGDLS and CDR2 YYNGEE. V dropped 7 bases and J dropped 10 bases, with 12 bases sitting between them. This CDR3 is built from 12 residues. CDR3 sequence: CASGTGISPLHF. The CDR3 DNA reads TGTGCCAGCGGAACAGGGATCTCACCCCTCCACTTT.

The V call is TRBV5-1, the J call TRBJ2-5; D is ambiguous. The ends were cut back, 0 bases at V and 7 bases at J, with 10 bases in the middle. The germline V gene has CDR1 SGHRS and CDR2 YFSETQ. The CDR3 loop spans 13 amino acids. The chain's CDR3 is CASSLAGLGTQYF. The CDR3 nucleotides are TGCGCCAGCAGCTTGGCGGGTCTGGGGACCCAGTACTTC.

This clonotype was observed many times. The chain couples TRBV10-3 to TRBJ1-1; D is unresolved. The CDR3 has 15 residues. The V gene lost 6 bases and the J gene lost 3 bases, with 17 bases spanning the gap. Germline V gene lookup returns CDR1 ENHRY and CDR2 SYGVKD. CDR3 bases: TGTGCCATCAGACCGCACGGTCGATGGGACACTGAAGCTTTCTTT. Protein sequence: CAIRPHGRWDTEAFF.

A few counts support this clonotype. This chain connects TRBV4-3 to TRBJ2-5; maybe TRBD1 (6 bases). CDR1 is LGHNA, CDR2 YSLEER, per germline. Trimming shortened V by 4 bases and J by 8 bases, and 17 bases separated the two germline ends. The CDR3 covers 14 residues. The CDR3: CASSPIIQQGTQYF. CDR3 DNA sequence: TGCGCCAGCAGCCCAATTATTCAACAGGGAACCCAGTACTTC.

The CDR3 DNA sequence: TGTGCCAGCATCTACTTTCAAGCAGGGGAGGATGGAAACACCATATATTTT. Encoded protein: CASIYFQAGEDGNTIYF. The gene calls are TRBV6-5 and TRBJ1-3, with D perhaps TRBD1 (6 bases). CDR1 is MNHEY, CDR2 SVGAGI, per germline. V shed 7 bases and J shed 3 bases, with 22 bases lying between them. This CDR3 contains 17 residues.

This clonotype was recorded many times. One junction end does not reproduce the germline sequence, and a read error may be involved. V usage is TRBV10-3 and J usage is TRBJ2-7, with 8 bases fitting TRBD2. Per the germline V gene, CDR1 is ENHRY and CDR2 is SYGVKD. This CDR3 has 15 residues. The CDR3 region is CASSYSKTSDYEQYF. CDR3 in DNA: TGTGCCAGCAGTTACTCGAAGACTAGCGACTACGAGCAGTACTTC.

A few counts support this clonotype. The chain is built from TRBV7-9 and TRBJ2-7, with 7 positions matching TRBD2. The length of the CDR3 is 16 residues. Germline V lookup: CDR1 SEHNR, CDR2 FQNEAQ (reference sequence). V lost 5 bases, J lost 0 bases, and 10 bases stayed unmatched. The CDR3 here is CASSQDWAGASYEQYF. The CDR3 DNA is TGTGCCAGCAGCCAGGATTGGGCGGGAGCCTCCTACGAGCAGTACTTC.

This clonotype occurred many times. The chain joins TRBV11-3 to TRBJ2-6, with a possible D match to TRBD2 (5 bases). With 5 bases removed from V and 1 base from J, the gap between germline ends came to 15 bases. Germline lookup yields CDR1 SGHNT and CDR2 YENEEA. The CDR3 contains 17 residues. The DNA for the CDR3 is TGTGCCAGCAGCGGAGCGGCGTGGGTATCTGGGGCCAACGTCCTGACTTTC. Protein sequence: CASSGAAWVSGANVLTF.

J is TRBJ1-1 and V is TRBV7-9; D uncertain. The length of the CDR3 is 15 residues. The V gene lost 5 bases and the J gene lost 1 base, with 14 bases spanning the gap. From germline, CDR1 is SEHNR and CDR2 FQNEAQ (reference sequence). CDR3 nucleotides: TGTGCCAGCAGCGCTTCGGTGTGGGCGAACACTGAAGCTTTCTTT. Translating it yields CASSASVWANTEAFF.